Below, 7 T cell receptor beta chains from the same sample are listed, as sequenced in a study of blood T cell repertoires in COVID-19. Assay used: immunoSEQ multiplex PCR; TCRdb lists only in-frame clones, some missing. The sample carries roughly 410,000 clones, approximately 89% recorded once. Material: peripheral blood. Receptor source: a woman in her forties with COVID-19, enrolled during active disease.

V is TRBV19 and J is TRBJ1-6; a weak D match, TRBD1 (6 bases). The germline V and J ends were trimmed by 5 bases and 4 bases, with 12 bases remaining between them. The CDR3 has 15 amino acids. Germline loops: CDR1 LNHDA, CDR2 SQIVND (reference sequence). The CDR3 spells CASSRADRYNSPLHF. CDR3 in DNA: TGTGCCAGTAGTCGGGCGGACAGATATAATTCACCCCTCCACTTT.

This clone has a single count. The chain couples TRBV5-4 to TRBJ2-3; TRBD2 matches at 9 bases. CDR3 length equals 15 residues. V gave up 4 bases and J gave up 0 bases; unmatched junction bases: 3. CDR1 and CDR2 from the germline V gene are SGHNT and YYREEE (reference sequence). The CDR3 loop reads CASSETSGSTDTQYF. The DNA of the CDR3 is TGTGCCAGCAGCGAAACTAGCGGGAGCACAGATACGCAGTATTTT. Variable domain in full (rest from reference TRBV5-4 and TRBJ2-3): ETGVTQSPTHLIKTRGQQVTLRCSSQSGHNTVSWYQQALGQGPQFIFQYYREEENGRGNFPPRFSGLQFPNYSSELNVNALELDDSALYLCASSETSGSTDTQYFGPGTRLTVL.

The V gene is TRBV6-2 or TRBV6-3, the J gene TRBJ2-3, with 9 bases aligning to TRBD2. The CDR3 covers 15 residues. V dropped 6 bases and J dropped 4; count of bases not matched to a gene: 8. Germline CDR1 and CDR2: MNHEY and SVGEGT. CDR3 loop: CASSQTSGGADTQYF. DNA of the CDR3: TGTGCCAGCAGCCAGACTAGCGGCGGAGCAGATACGCAGTATTTT.

The chain couples TRBV30 to TRBJ2-1, with TRBD2 identical over 12 bases. The CDR3 runs 16 residues. The germline gives CDR1 GTSNPN, CDR2 SVGIG (reference sequence). V gave up 4 bases and J gave up 2 bases; unmatched junction bases: 6. The CDR3 bases are TGTGCCTGGAAGGAGACTAGCGGGAGACCCTACAATGAGCAGTTCTTC. Its protein is CAWKETSGRPYNEQFF.

The chain recombines TRBV7-3 with TRBJ2-4, with TRBD1 matching over 7 bases. V gave up 4 bases and J gave up 8 bases; unmatched junction bases: 11. Germline V gene lookup returns CDR1 SGHTA and CDR2 FQGTGA. The length of the CDR3 is 15 residues. The CDR3 DNA reads as TGTGCCAGCAGCTCCGGTCCCAGGGGGAAGGACATTCAGTACTTC. Protein sequence: CASSSGPRGKDIQYF.

The V call is TRBV28, the J call TRBJ2-7, with D possibly TRBD2 on 6 matching bases. Germline V gene data show CDR1 as MDHEN and CDR2 as SYDVKM. This CDR3 is 14 amino acids long. V shed 3 bases and J shed 4 bases, with 13 bases lying between them. In DNA form, the CDR3 reads TGTGCCAGCAGTTTGCCGGGGGTAGTATACGAGCAGTACTTC. It specifies CASSLPGVVYEQYF.

The chain combines TRBV9 with TRBJ1-3; no clear D. CDR1 and CDR2 from the germline V gene are SGDLS and YYNGEE. V was trimmed by 4 bases and J by 0 bases, leaving 5 bases between them. There are 13 residues in the CDR3. The CDR3 DNA reads as TGTGCCAGCAGCAGGAGCTCTGGAAACACCATATATTTT. Encoded protein: CASSRSSGNTIYF.